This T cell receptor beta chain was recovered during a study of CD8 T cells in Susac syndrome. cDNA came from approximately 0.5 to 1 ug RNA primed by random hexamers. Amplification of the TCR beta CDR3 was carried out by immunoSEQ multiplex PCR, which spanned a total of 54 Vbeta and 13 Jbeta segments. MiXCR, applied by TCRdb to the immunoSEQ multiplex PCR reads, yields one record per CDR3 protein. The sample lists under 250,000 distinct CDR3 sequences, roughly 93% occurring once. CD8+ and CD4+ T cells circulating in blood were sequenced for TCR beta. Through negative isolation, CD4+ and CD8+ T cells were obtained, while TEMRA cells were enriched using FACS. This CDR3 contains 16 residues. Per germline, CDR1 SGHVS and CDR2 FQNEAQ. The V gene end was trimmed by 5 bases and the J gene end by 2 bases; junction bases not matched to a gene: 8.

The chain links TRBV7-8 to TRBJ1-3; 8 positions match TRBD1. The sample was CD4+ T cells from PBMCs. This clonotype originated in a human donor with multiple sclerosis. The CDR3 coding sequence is TGTGCCAGCAGCGGGTACAGGGGGGGCACTGGAAACACCATATATTTT. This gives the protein CASSGYRGGTGNTIYF.